Each of the 10 T cell receptor beta chains below was sequenced from the same sample in a study of Ad26.COV2.S vaccination and SARS-CoV-2 variants. Only in-frame clones appear in the TCRdb table, and some are missing; sequencing was by immunoSEQ multiplex PCR. The sample consists of some 350,000 clones, about 85% of them appearing once. Documented treatment: roughly 19 received Ad26.COV2.S at low or high dose, single or two shots; several received placebo; per-sample allocation not given. Samples were taken on day 63 after the first vaccine or placebo injection. The specimen comprised peripheral blood, sampled in a trial of Ad26.COV2.S vaccine versus placebo. The receptors here all came from a person between 18 and 59 years old who received the Ad26.COV2.S COVID-19 vaccine or a placebo.

V and J are TRBV6-4 and TRBJ2-3; D remains ambiguous. Germline assignment: CDR1 MRHNA and CDR2 SNTAGT. Trimming removed 0 bases from V and 5 bases from J, with 6 bases in between. This CDR3 spans 13 amino acids. CDR3 nucleotide sequence: TGTGCCAGCAGTGACTCTCCCGGAGATACGCAGTATTTT. Protein: CASSDSPGDTQYF.

This clone has a single count. This chain uses TRBV6-5 with TRBJ1-4, with D hard to call. Trimming removed 0 bases at V and 7 bases at J, with 3 bases between. Germline CDR1 and CDR2: MNHEY and SVGAGI. The CDR3 is made up of 12 amino acids. CDR3 sequence: CASSYSGEKLFF. CDR3 DNA: TGTGCCAGCAGTTACTCGGGTGAAAAACTGTTTTTT.

The chain employs TRBV4-1 and TRBJ1-5, with D unclear. This CDR3 contains 15 residues. CDR1 is MGHRA, CDR2 YSYEKL, per germline. V gave up 3 bases and J gave up 4 bases, with 13 bases separating them. CDR3 DNA sequence: TGCGCCAGCAGCCACAGCGCGGACCTTAATCAGCCCCAGCATTTT. Its translation: CASSHSADLNQPQHF.

The genes are TRBV11-2 and TRBJ1-4; D gene unclear. The CDR3 is 13 residues long. The germline V gene has CDR1 SGHAT and CDR2 FQNNGV. With 1 base removed from V and 7 bases from J, the gap between germline ends came to 7 bases. This CDR3 reads CASSLVGREKLFF. The CDR3 region has the DNA TGTGCCAGCAGCTTAGTGGGCCGTGAAAAACTGTTTTTT. The full variable domain, rest sourced from reference TRBV11-2 and TRBJ1-4, is EAGVAQSPRYKIIEKRQSVAFWCNPISGHATLYWYQQILGQGPKLLIQFQNNGVVDDSQLPKDRFSAERLKGVDSTLKIQPAKLEDSAVYLCASSLVGREKLFFGSGTQLSVL.

This rearrangement joins TRBV7-9 to TRBJ2-3; D remains unclear. Germline-derived CDR1 and CDR2 are SEHNR and FQNEAQ (reference sequence). The CDR3 consists of 13 residues. V was clipped by 0 bases and J by 2 bases, with 3 bases between them. The CDR3 DNA follows: TGTGCCAGCAGCTTAGCGGCCACAGATACGCAGTATTTT. Protein: CASSLAATDTQYF.

This clone was picked up a small number of times. The chain links TRBV11-2 to TRBJ1-3; D is uncertain. V lost 5 bases to trimming and J lost 2 bases, with 4 bases between them. Germline V gene data show CDR1 as SGHAT and CDR2 as FQNNGV. This CDR3 comprises 12 residues. The CDR3 DNA reads as TGTGCCAGCAGCACCCCTGGAAACACCATATATTTT. Residues: CASSTPGNTIYF.

This clone is a singleton in its sample. The gene calls are TRBV27 and TRBJ1-4, with D tentatively TRBD1 (5 bases). Germline CDR1 and CDR2: MNHEY and SMNVEV (reference sequence). V lost 6 bases to trimming and J lost 0 bases, with 11 bases between them. CDR3 length: 15 amino acids. The CDR3 here is CASRRGEPTNEKLFF. The DNA of the CDR3 is TGTGCCAGCAGGCGGGGGGAGCCAACTAATGAAAAACTGTTTTTT.

The chain has TRBV6-2 or TRBV6-3 and TRBJ1-2; 7 nucleotides match TRBD1. CDR3 length: 13 amino acids. Looked up from germline, CDR1 is MNHEY and CDR2 is SVGEGT. V lost 2 bases and J lost 8; bases outside the gene matches: 5. The CDR3 coding sequence is TGTGCCAGCAGTTACGGGACAGAACAAGGCTACACCTTC. This encodes CASSYGTEQGYTF.

This clone was detected a few times. This chain connects TRBV18 to TRBJ2-2; a possible D gene is TRBD1 (6 bases). The CDR3 loop spans 14 amino acids. V dropped 3 bases and J dropped 3 bases, with 8 bases sitting between them. In germline, CDR1 is KGHSH, CDR2 LQKENI. For the CDR3, the DNA is TGTGCCAGCTCACCGGACAGCTACACCGGGGAGCTGTTTTTT. Its translation: CASSPDSYTGELFF.

V and J are TRBV13 and TRBJ2-1; no reliable D call. Germline-derived CDR1 and CDR2 are PRHDT and FYEKMQ (reference sequence). This CDR3 is 16 amino acids long. Trimming removed 9 bases at V and 0 bases at J, with 18 bases between. DNA of the CDR3: TGTGCCAGTGCCATTAGGGCGTCAAGCTCCTACAATGAGCAGTTCTTC. This encodes CASAIRASSSYNEQFF.